A selection of T cell receptor beta chains follows, all from one sample in a study of graft-versus-host responses after intestinal transplantation. Sequenced by immunoSEQ multiplex PCR; TCRdb stores in-frame clones only, minus some. Altogether 100,000 to 120,000 clones are present, over 85% being singletons, with the ten largest covering about 0.54%. These receptors have no identified antigens. Here the sequenced sample was unstimulated CD8+ T cells sorted from spleen or lymph node cells, taken before intestinal transplant. The source is a human donor who received an intestinal transplant. Both conserved end residues are part of each CDR3. The D gene is left open where the match is weak. Part of the rows lack a size; the others show once, few, many or a class for expanded clones.

CAISESIYEQYF | TGTGCCATCAGTGAGTCGATTTACGAGCAGTACTTC | TRBJ2-7 | TRBV10-3 | NA | NA
CASSLIGTGGGSGQPQHF | TGTGCCAGCAGTTTAATTGGGACAGGGGGCGGATCAGGTCAGCCCCAGCATTTT | TRBJ1-5 | TRBV27 | NA | TRBD1
CSVFDGAQLFF | TGCAGCGTTTTTGACGGGGCCCAGCTGTTTTTT | TRBJ1-4 | TRBV29-1 | NA | NA
CASSSLLSSGRINEQFF | TGTGCCAGCAGTTCACTCCTATCTAGCGGGAGGATCAATGAGCAGTTCTTC | TRBJ2-1 | TRBV11-2 | once | TRBD2
CASSSPQGAVYAGETQYF | TGCGCCAGCAGCTCCCCACAGGGGGCAGTATATGCAGGAGAGACCCAGTACTTC | TRBJ2-5 | TRBV5-1 | NA | TRBD1
CASSEDLLRGWETQYF | TGTGCCAGCAGTGAAGATCTTCTCCGTGGGTGGGAGACCCAGTACTTC | TRBJ2-5 | TRBV6-1 | NA | NA
CASSEFREFHEQYF | TGTGCCAGCAGTGAATTCAGGGAATTCCACGAGCAGTACTTC | TRBJ2-7 | TRBV2 | NA | NA
CASSFSSYEQYF | TGTGCCAGCAGCTTTAGCTCCTACGAGCAGTACTTC | TRBJ2-7 | TRBV7-2 | NA | NA
CASSIGVGRYEQYF | TGTGCCAGTTCCATTGGGGTGGGACGGTACGAGCAGTACTTC | TRBJ2-7 | TRBV27 | NA | NA
CASSDITSGSYNEQFF | TGTGCCAGCAGTGATATAACTAGCGGATCCTACAATGAGCAGTTCTTC | TRBJ2-1 | TRBV2 | NA | TRBD2
CASSQVRGPLYTQYF | TGTGCCAGCAGCCAAGTACGGGGGCCCCTATATACGCAGTATTTT | TRBJ2-3 | TRBV4-2 | NA | NA
CSVAEGQGQPQHF | TGCAGCGTTGCCGAGGGCCAGGGTCAGCCCCAGCATTTT | TRBJ1-5 | TRBV29-1 | NA | NA
CASRGRSYEQYF | TGTGCCAGCAGAGGCAGGTCCTACGAGCAGTACTTC | TRBJ2-7 | TRBV6-1 | NA | NA
CASSSLDDLNQPQHF | TGTGCCAGCAGTTCATTGGACGACCTCAATCAGCCCCAGCATTTT | TRBJ1-5 | TRBV6-5 | NA | NA
CASSYDVGDSNTEAFF | TGTGCCAGCAGTTACGATGTTGGGGACAGCAACACTGAAGCTTTCTTT | TRBJ1-1 | TRBV6-5 | few | TRBD1
CARSLVEGGTGELFF | TGTGCCAGAAGCTTAGTCGAGGGTGGCACCGGGGAGCTGTTTTTT | TRBJ2-2 | TRBV5-3 | NA | NA
CASSSPEQGSYEQYF | TGTGCCAGCAGCAGCCCTGAACAGGGCTCCTACGAGCAGTACTTC | TRBJ2-7 | TRBV7-9 | NA | NA
CASSERRGPSYEQYF | TGTGCCAGCAGTGAGAGGAGGGGTCCCTCCTACGAGCAGTACTTC | TRBJ2-7 | TRBV9 | NA | NA
CASSRAGLAAANTQYF | TGTGCCAGCAGCAGAGCGGGACTAGCGGCGGCAAATACGCAGTATTTT | TRBJ2-3 | TRBV7-9 | NA | TRBD2
CASSPPPGRAPLPQETQYF | TGTGCCAGCAGTCCACCCCCTGGGCGGGCGCCTCTGCCTCAAGAGACCCAGTACTTC | TRBJ2-5 | TRBV28 | NA | NA
CASSSPVGRGEETQYF | TGTGCCAGCAGTTCCCCCGTCGGGAGGGGCGAAGAGACCCAGTACTTC | TRBJ2-5 | TRBV28 | NA | TRBD2
CASSLPETSGNTIYF | TGTGCCAGCAGCTTACCAGAAACCTCTGGAAACACCATATATTTT | TRBJ1-3 | TRBV5-5 | NA | NA
CASSQTASYEQYF | TGTGCCAGCAGCCAGACTGCCTCCTACGAGCAGTACTTC | TRBJ2-7 | TRBV11-2 | NA | NA
CASSLGTSGAYNEQFF | TGCGCCAGCAGCTTGGGTACTAGCGGGGCGTACAATGAGCAGTTCTTC | TRBJ2-1 | TRBV5-1 | NA | TRBD2
CASSPRTTRRRTDTQYF | TGTGCCAGCAGCCCCCGGACGACCCGGCGCCGGACAGATACGCAGTATTTT | TRBJ2-3 | TRBV9 | NA | NA
CASSQPPSGSYNEQFF | TGCGCCAGCAGCCAGCCCCCTAGCGGGAGTTACAATGAGCAGTTCTTC | TRBJ2-1 | TRBV5-1 | once | TRBD2
CASSQGIGFSTEAFF | TGTGCCAGCAGCCAAGGGATAGGGTTTTCCACTGAAGCTTTCTTT | TRBJ1-1 | TRBV11-2 | NA | NA
CASSERSGTSTYNEQFF | TGTGCCAGCAGTGAAAGGTCCGGGACATCGACCTACAATGAGCAGTTCTTC | TRBJ2-1 | TRBV2 | NA | NA
CASSPPSRASYGYTF | TGTGCCAGCAGTCCCCCCAGCCGGGCCTCCTATGGCTACACCTTC | TRBJ1-2 | TRBV25-1 | NA | NA
CSVEGDGSYNEQFF | TGCAGCGTTGAGGGGGACGGATCATACAATGAGCAGTTCTTC | TRBJ2-1 | TRBV29-1 | NA | NA
CAWSGGFGTDTQYF | TGTGCCTGGAGTGGGGGTTTCGGGACAGATACGCAGTATTTT | TRBJ2-3 | TRBV30 | NA | NA
CPKEAGGTYEQYF | TGTCCCAAAGAAGCGGGAGGGACCTACGAGCAGTACTTC | TRBJ2-7 | TRBV21-1 | NA | NA
CASSPRRTSGYYSYNEQFF | TGTGCCAGCAGCCCCCGCCGGACTAGCGGTTATTACTCCTACAATGAGCAGTTCTTC | TRBJ2-1 | TRBV7-3 | NA | TRBD2
CASSFSLGGEQYF | TGTGCCAGCAGTTTCAGTCTTGGTGGCGAGCAGTACTTC | TRBJ2-7 | TRBV27 | NA | NA
CASTPWGRDTEAFF | TGTGCCAGTACTCCGTGGGGGAGAGACACTGAAGCTTTCTTT | TRBJ1-1 | TRBV19 | NA | NA
CASDPGTGASTF | TGTGCCAGTGATCCCGGGACAGGGGCGAGCACCTTC | TRBJ1-2 | TRBV19 | NA | TRBD1
CASSLAGVHYEQYF | TGTGCCAGCAGTCTAGCGGGTGTCCACTACGAGCAGTACTTC | TRBJ2-7 | TRBV27 | NA | TRBD2
CASSDRRKSTDTQYF | TGTGCCAGCAGCGATAGACGTAAGAGCACAGATACGCAGTATTTT | TRBJ2-3 | TRBV6-1 | NA | NA
CASSLLAVQSSYNEQFF | TGTGCCAGCAGCTTACTAGCGGTCCAGAGCTCCTACAATGAGCAGTTCTTC | TRBJ2-1 | TRBV7-2 | NA | TRBD2
CASSVGGSPQETQYF | TGTGCCAGCAGCGTAGGGGGCTCCCCCCAAGAGACCCAGTACTTC | TRBJ2-5 | TRBV9 | once | NA
CASSSLGTSRETQYF | TGTGCCAGCAGTTCGCTCGGGACTAGCAGAGAGACCCAGTACTTC | TRBJ2-5 | TRBV27 | NA | TRBD2
CASSQEGAKRVFF | TGCGCCAGCAGCCAAGAGGGGGCGAAAAGGGTGTTTTTT | TRBJ1-4 | TRBV4-1 | NA | NA
CASSPRDSYEQYF | TGTGCCAGCAGCCCGCGGGACAGCTACGAGCAGTACTTC | TRBJ2-7 | TRBV9 | NA | NA
CASSNRVSEAFF | TGTGCCAGCAGCAACAGGGTTTCTGAAGCTTTCTTT | TRBJ1-1 | TRBV9 | once | NA
CASSLRWGIGDEQFF | TGTGCCAGCAGCTTAAGATGGGGTATCGGGGATGAGCAGTTCTTC | TRBJ2-1 | TRBV11-3 | NA | NA
CASSLQSSAGELFF | TGCGCCAGCAGCCTACAAAGTTCGGCAGGGGAACTGTTTTTT | TRBJ1-4 | TRBV4-1 | NA | NA
CASSERGAQFINEQFF | TGTGCCAGCAGTGAAAGGGGGGCGCAATTCATCAATGAGCAGTTCTTC | TRBJ2-1 | TRBV6-1 | NA | NA
CASSFLGGGELFF | TGTGCCAGCAGTTTTCTAGGAGGCGGGGAGCTGTTTTTT | TRBJ2-2 | TRBV6-4 | NA | NA